The entry below describes one TCR beta chain. The antigen remains unidentified. One end of the junction varies from germline; a read error may be responsible. The data are from a study of glioma-infiltrating T cells. General study findings and limits: Gliomas, especially low-grade, showed above-expected tissue-blood divergence; non-neoplastic patients showed below.

CDR3 length: 12 residues. In germline, CDR1 is MNHEY, CDR2 SVGEGT. The iRepertoire nested amplicon-rescue multiplex PCR amplified TCR alpha and beta CDR3s from RNA. TCRdb re-called the multiplex PCR reads with MiXCR, one entry per CDR3 protein. The table has under 200,000 distinct CDR3 sequences, more than 35% seen once. The origin of this receptor is a human donor with low-grade glioma or glioblastoma, undergoing nonglioma brain surgery, or in good health (not recorded which). Input material: glioma tissue, nonneoplastic brain tissue, or PBMCs (not recorded which). V usage is TRBV6-2 or TRBV6-3 and J usage is TRBJ2-3; D may be TRBD2 (6 bases). The CDR3 region is CARSYWRDTQYF. The CDR3 nucleotides read TGTGCCAGAAGTTACTGGAGGGATACGCAATATTTT.